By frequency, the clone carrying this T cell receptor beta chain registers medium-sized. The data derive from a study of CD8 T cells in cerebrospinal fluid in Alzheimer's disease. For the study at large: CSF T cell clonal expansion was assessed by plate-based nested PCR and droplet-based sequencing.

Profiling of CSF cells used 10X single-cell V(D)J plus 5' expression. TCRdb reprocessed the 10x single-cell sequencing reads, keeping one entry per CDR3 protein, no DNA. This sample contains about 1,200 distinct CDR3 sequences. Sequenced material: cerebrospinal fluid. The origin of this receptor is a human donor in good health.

CDR3 region: CASSYQAGTSGETQYF. V and J are TRBV6-5 and TRBJ2-5; no DNA is available, so the TRBD2 call from TCRdb remains unchecked. The germline V gene encodes CDR1 MNHEY and CDR2 SVGAGI. CDR3 size: 16 residues.